This record covers a single T cell receptor (beta chain). This sample is part of a study of CD8 T cells in Susac syndrome. An amount of RNA that ranged from about 0.45 to 1 ug was reverse transcribed with random hexamers. TCRdb processed the immunoSEQ multiplex PCR reads anew with MiXCR; each CDR3 protein has one entry. Among roughly 200,000 distinct CDR3 sequences listed, around 94% were seen once. Germline lookup yields CDR1 SEHNR and CDR2 FQNEAQ (reference sequence). Trimming left V 2 bases short and J 9 bases short, with 17 bases between. The CDR3 runs 15 residues. Material: CD4+ T cells from PBMCs. The clonotype originates from a human donor with Susac syndrome. The chain employs TRBV7-9 and TRBJ1-5; D perhaps matches TRBD1 (5 bases). The CDR3 protein is CASSLSGDRRLPQHF. The CDR3 nucleotides read TGTGCCAGCAGCTTATCCGGGGACCGCAGATTGCCCCAGCATTTT.